Presented here are 16 T cell receptor beta chains from one specimen sequenced in a study of T cell changes during pregnancy in multiple sclerosis. The protocol was immunoSEQ multiplex PCR, while the TCRdb copy is restricted to in-frame clones and leaves out a portion. This sample carries about 70,000 clones, about 90% of them seen once, and the ten largest clones take roughly 1.5%. The sequences come from peripheral blood, collected after pregnancy. Source of these receptors: a female donor with multiple sclerosis, enrolled in a pregnancy study.

This clone was seen just once. J is TRBJ2-7 and V is TRBV5-1; D not resolved. The ends were cut back, 3 bases at V and 5 bases at J, with 9 bases in the middle. The CDR3 spans 12 residues. Germline values: CDR1 SGHRS, CDR2 YFSETQ. The chain's CDR3 is CASSSSLDEQYF. The CDR3 DNA reads TGCGCCAGCAGCTCCTCACTCGACGAGCAGTACTTC. Full variable domain (remainder filled in from reference TRBV5-1 and TRBJ2-7): KAGVTQTPRYLIKTRGQQVTLSCSPISGHRSVSWYQQTPGQGLQFLFEYFSETQRNKGNFPGRFSGRQFSNSRSEMNVSTLELGDSALYLCASSSSLDEQYFGPGTRLTVT.

The rearrangement uses TRBV2 and TRBJ1-1; 9 nucleotides agree with TRBD1. CDR1 is SNHLY and CDR2 is FYNNEI in the germline V gene. The CDR3 has 14 amino acids. J was trimmed by 1 base and V by 6 bases; bases with no gene match: 3. The CDR3 nucleotides read TGTGCCAGCAGGGAACAGGGGGCGAACACTGAAGCTTTCTTT. Amino acids: CASREQGANTEAFF.

The V gene is TRBV7-9, the J gene TRBJ2-5, with TRBD1 as a possible D gene (6 bases). Germline loops: CDR1 SEHNR, CDR2 FQNEAQ (reference sequence). This CDR3 is 14 amino acids long. Between the trimmed V and J ends, which lost 5 bases and 1 base, there was a span of 11 bases. CDR3 DNA: TGTGCCAGCAGCATCAACAGGGTCCAAGAGACCCAGTACTTC. It yields the protein CASSINRVQETQYF. The complete variable domain, with remaining parts taken from reference TRBV7-9 and TRBJ2-5, reads DTGVSQNPRHKITKRGQNVTFRCDPISEHNRLYWYRQTLGQGPEFLTYFQNEAQLEKSRLLSDRFSAERPKGSFSTLEIQRTEQGDSAMYLCASSINRVQETQYFGPGTRLLVL.

The V and J genes are TRBV5-1 and TRBJ2-1; TRBD1 agrees at 8 bases. Germline assignment: CDR1 SGHRS and CDR2 YFSETQ. This CDR3 region has 13 residues. V dropped 4 bases and J dropped 8; count of bases not matched to a gene: 5. CDR3 nucleotides: TGCGCCAGCAGCACACAGGGGGGTTATGAGCAGTTCTTC. It encodes CASSTQGGYEQFF.

The CDR3 protein is CASSEISAVWHSPLHF. The CDR3 region has the DNA TGTGCCAGCAGTGAAATTAGTGCGGTGTGGCATTCACCCCTCCACTTT. The chain uses TRBV25-1 and TRBJ1-6; D unresolved. V gave up 2 bases and J gave up 8 bases, with 16 bases separating them. CDR3 length equals 16 residues. Per the germline V gene, CDR1 is MGHDK and CDR2 is SYGVNS.

V gene TRBV18 combines with J gene TRBJ2-7, with 7 bases lining up with TRBD2. Unmatched junction bases numbered 5, after V lost 4 bases and J lost 2 bases. The CDR3 is made up of 14 amino acids. Per germline, CDR1 KGHSH and CDR2 LQKENI. In DNA, the CDR3 is TGTGCCAGCTCACGACTAGCCGCTACCTACGAGCAGTACTTC. Amino acids: CASSRLAATYEQYF.

The chain carries TRBV5-1 and TRBJ2-2, with D possibly being TRBD1 (5 bases). This CDR3 has 15 amino acids. Trimming took off 0 bases at V and 7 bases at J, with 13 bases between the two ends. Per the germline V gene, CDR1 is SGHRS and CDR2 is YFSETQ. The CDR3 DNA sequence: TGCGCCAGCAGCTTGGTAGGGGCACAAATCGGGGAGCTGTTTTTT. Translating gives CASSLVGAQIGELFF.

The V and J genes are TRBV9 and TRBJ1-1; TRBD1 agrees at 11 bases. The CDR3 runs to 15 residues. Looked up from germline, CDR1 is SGDLS and CDR2 is YYNGEE. Trimming at V came to 2 bases and at J to 4 bases, leaving 4 bases not matched to a gene. CDR3 nucleotide sequence: TGTGCCAGCAGCGTCGCCGGGACAGGGGGCACTGAAGCTTTCTTT. Translation: CASSVAGTGGTEAFF.

This rearrangement joins TRBV5-1 to TRBJ2-3, with 8 bases aligning to TRBD1. The germline V gene has CDR1 SGHRS and CDR2 YFSETQ. The J segment lost 4 bases and the V segment lost 2 bases, leaving 6 bases of the junction unmatched. The CDR3 spans 15 residues. The CDR3 here is CASSLVQGASDTQYF. In DNA form, the CDR3 reads TGCGCCAGCAGCTTAGTTCAGGGGGCTTCAGATACGCAGTATTTT.

The chain carries TRBV28 and TRBJ2-3; the match to TRBD1 covers 11 bases. CDR3 size: 15 residues. Per germline, CDR1 MDHEN and CDR2 SYDVKM. V lost 3 bases, J lost 7 bases, and 6 bases stayed unmatched. The CDR3 loop is CASSFRTGGAYTQYF. CDR3 DNA sequence: TGTGCCAGCAGTTTTAGGACAGGGGGCGCCTATACGCAGTATTTT.

This sequence joins TRBV18 and TRBJ1-1; TRBD1 might be the D (5 bases). Trimming took off 5 bases at V and 1 base at J, with 11 bases between the two ends. Per germline, CDR1 KGHSH and CDR2 LQKENI. CDR3 length: 14 amino acids. This CDR3 reads CASSFRDWNTEAFF. CDR3 in DNA: TGTGCCAGCTCATTCCGGGACTGGAACACTGAAGCTTTCTTT.

In this sample, this clone turned up a few times. The CDR3 here is CASDTGGAWLNYGYTF. CDR3 sequence (DNA): TGTGCCAGCGATACAGGGGGGGCTTGGTTGAACTATGGCTACACCTTC. The rearrangement links TRBV28 to TRBJ1-2; 8 bases agree with TRBD1. Losses at the gene ends were 8 bases for V and 2 bases for J; bases not matched to a gene: 13. Looked up from germline, CDR1 is MDHEN and CDR2 is SYDVKM. This CDR3 has 16 amino acids.

The chain uses TRBV29-1 and TRBJ2-1; TRBD2 matches at 7 bases. The junction had 8 bases not matched to a gene; V was cut back by 0 bases and J by 0 bases. This CDR3 has 17 residues. Germline CDR1 is SQVTM and CDR2 is ANQGSEA. The DNA of the CDR3 is TGCAGCGTTGAAGACGGTGACGGGGAGGGCTCCTACAATGAGCAGTTCTTC. Encoded protein: CSVEDGDGEGSYNEQFF.

V and J are TRBV9 and TRBJ1-2, with 8 bases aligning to TRBD1. Per germline, CDR1 SGDLS and CDR2 YYNGEE. Trimming removed 0 bases from V and 4 bases from J; junction bases left unmatched: 17. The CDR3 is 19 amino acids. The CDR3 protein is CASSVASSGGQGLTYGYTF. The CDR3 DNA is TGTGCCAGCAGCGTAGCTTCTTCTGGAGGACAGGGACTAACCTATGGCTACACCTTC.

The sample holds one count of this clone. V and J are TRBV2 and TRBJ1-4; TRBD1 matches 9 bases. J lost 1 base, V lost 6 bases, and 3 bases had no gene match. CDR1 and CDR2 from the germline V gene are SNHLY and FYNNEI. The CDR3 sequence is 15 residues long. CDR3 sequence: CASSRDRETNEKLFF. CDR3 DNA: TGTGCCAGCAGCCGGGACAGGGAAACTAATGAAAAACTGTTTTTT.

J is TRBJ2-7 and V is TRBV14, with 7 bases identical to TRBD1. The length of the CDR3 is 14 residues. Unmatched junction bases numbered 4, after V lost 1 base and J lost 4 bases. Per germline, CDR1 SGHDN and CDR2 FVKESK. The CDR3 is CASSQVQGWYEQYF. The DNA for the CDR3 is TGTGCCAGCAGCCAAGTACAGGGGTGGTACGAGCAGTACTTC. Filled out from reference TRBV14 and TRBJ2-7, the complete variable domain reads EAGVTQFPSHSVIEKGQTVTLRCDPISGHDNLYWYRRVMGKEIKFLLHFVKESKQDESGMPNNRFLAERTGGTYSTLKVQPAELEDSGVYFCASSQVQGWYEQYFGPGTRLTVT.